The clone carrying this T cell receptor (beta chain) was seen more than once but under ten times. As yet, its antigen is unknown. Template switching (which added a universal primer site) was used, and cDNA carried unique molecular identifiers. TCRdb re-called the 5' RACE reads with MiXCR, one entry per CDR3 protein. The sample lists over 550,000 distinct CDR3 sequences; about 7.6% were seen once. This entry belongs to a study of identical twins. Study results and caveats: With monozygotic twins, out-of-frame TCR alpha sharing exceeded what models estimated.

J lost 6 bases, V lost 0 bases, and 5 bases had no gene match. From germline, CDR1 is SGHVS and CDR2 FQNEAQ. The CDR3 is 14 residues long. In addition, the sample was reused for a study of yellow fever vaccine responses in identical twins. From that report: Twins reportedly appeared to share part of their vaccine T cell response while keeping part individual.

The chain couples TRBV7-8 to TRBJ2-7; 7 bases align to TRBD2. Sequencing input: PBMCs. The sequence was obtained from a woman aged 18-29 years in good health. CDR3 coding DNA: TGTGCCAGCAGCTTAGCGGGAGGGCCCCCCGAGCAGTACTTC. As protein: CASSLAGGPPEQYF.